These 20 T cell receptor beta chains originate from one sample sequenced in a study of shared T cell receptors in the human thymus. Libraries were prepared by immunoSEQ multiplex PCR; TCRdb keeps only in-frame clonotypes and omits some of them. This table holds hundreds of thousands of clones, over 75% found once. The same data also went into a second study, on human thymus T cells.

The sequenced sample was thymocytes. These receptors originate from a boy less than two years old with a congenital heart defect.

This chain connects TRBV28 to TRBJ2-2, with D uncertain. V was cut by 5 bases and J by 1 base, with 14 bases left in between. Germline values: CDR1 MDHEN, CDR2 SYDVKM. The CDR3 runs 16 residues. CDR3 residues: CASSPLRSGNTGELFF. The CDR3 DNA reads as TGTGCCAGCAGTCCCCTTAGGTCGGGGAACACCGGGGAGCTGTTTTTT.

The chain couples TRBV15 to TRBJ1-1; maybe TRBD1 (6 bases). The CDR3 is 17 amino acids. Germline CDR1 and CDR2: LNHNV and YYDKDF (reference sequence). Deletions cut 1 base from V and 6 bases from J, with 21 bases between. CDR3 sequence: CATSRVTKPGHAPEAFF. The DNA of the CDR3 is TGTGCCACCAGCAGAGTAACGAAGCCGGGACATGCCCCTGAAGCTTTCTTT.

V usage is TRBV25-1 and J usage is TRBJ2-3; 8 nucleotides line up with TRBD2. Germline lookup yields CDR1 MGHDK and CDR2 SYGVNS. This CDR3 contains 18 residues. Unmatched junction bases numbered 13, after V lost 1 base and J lost 4 bases. The CDR3 sequence is CASSEFPLGGAKSDTQYF. In DNA, the CDR3 is TGTGCCAGCAGTGAATTCCCACTCGGGGGGGCGAAATCAGATACGCAGTATTTT.

The gene calls are TRBV30 and TRBJ2-7, with 9 bases matching TRBD2. The CDR3 runs 16 residues. Germline values: CDR1 GTSNPN, CDR2 SVGIG (reference sequence). Trimming removed 3 bases from V and 7 bases from J; junction bases left unmatched: 16. This CDR3 reads CAWRGAGGPPSREQYF. DNA for the CDR3: TGTGCCTGGAGGGGAGCGGGGGGTCCCCCCTCGAGGGAGCAGTACTTC.

V usage is TRBV4-3 and J usage is TRBJ2-2; possible D gene TRBD1, 5 bases. The CDR3 runs to 15 residues. Germline V gives CDR1 LGHNA, CDR2 YSLEER. V gave up 4 bases and J gave up 6 bases, with 15 bases separating them. The CDR3 sequence is CASSLSIQVAGELFF. In nucleotides, the CDR3 is TGCGCCAGCAGCCTCTCCATACAGGTGGCCGGGGAGCTGTTTTTT.

The rearrangement joins TRBV18 to TRBJ1-2; tentative D call: TRBD1 (5 bases). Germline V gives CDR1 KGHSH, CDR2 LQKENI. V was cut by 2 bases and J by 1 base, with 11 bases left in between. The CDR3 is 15 amino acids. The CDR3 protein is CASSPGSGVNYGYTF. The CDR3, as DNA: TGTGCCAGCTCACCAGGCTCGGGGGTTAACTATGGCTACACCTTC.

The J gene is TRBJ2-1, the V gene TRBV6-4; a weak D match, TRBD1 (6 bases). V dropped 5 bases and J dropped 0 bases, with 11 bases sitting between them. The CDR3 runs 15 residues. CDR1 and CDR2 (germline): MRHNA, SNTAGT. Here the CDR3 reads CASSPDRSSYNEQFF. The CDR3 DNA reads as TGTGCCAGCAGTCCTGACAGGAGCTCCTACAATGAGCAGTTCTTC.

The J gene is TRBJ1-2, the V gene TRBV7-2; 11 bases are shared with TRBD1. Germline V gives CDR1 SGHTA, CDR2 FQGNSA. After removal of 4 bases from V and 7 bases from J, the junction contained 14 bases not matched to a gene. This CDR3 contains 17 residues. The CDR3 DNA sequence: TGTGCCAGCAGCTCGCTCGCCGGGACAGGGGGTTCAAGTGGCTACACCTTC. It encodes CASSSLAGTGGSSGYTF.

The chain recombines TRBV18 with TRBJ2-3; TRBD1 is a possible D gene (5 bases). V lost 2 bases and J 2 bases, leaving 11 bases between the germline ends. The CDR3 length is 15 residues. Germline-derived CDR1 and CDR2 are KGHSH and LQKENI. CDR3 nucleotide sequence: TGTGCCAGCTCACCAAAAGGGGTCCCCACAGATACGCAGTATTTT. Translated: CASSPKGVPTDTQYF.

The chain is built from TRBV18 and TRBJ1-4, with 7 bases that match TRBD1. V shed 4 bases and J 0 bases; nucleotides not matched to a gene: 5. The CDR3 spans 16 residues. CDR1 is KGHSH and CDR2 is LQKENI in the germline V gene. In nucleotides, the CDR3 is TGTGCCAGCTCACGGGGGACAGACACAACTAATGAAAAACTGTTTTTT. Translated: CASSRGTDTTNEKLFF.

The chain combines TRBV10-3 with TRBJ1-2; 12 nucleotides line up with TRBD1. Per the germline V gene, CDR1 is ENHRY and CDR2 is SYGVKD. Unmatched junction bases numbered 5, after V lost 3 bases and J lost 6 bases. The CDR3 length is 15 residues. The CDR3 region is CAISEPGQGANGYTF. CDR3 sequence (DNA): TGTGCCATCAGTGAACCGGGACAGGGGGCTAATGGCTACACCTTC.

This chain links TRBV10-2 with TRBJ2-1, with 9 nucleotides matching TRBD1. The germline CDR1 and CDR2 sequences are WSHSY and SAAADI. There are 15 residues in the CDR3. The J segment lost 4 bases and the V segment lost 6 bases, leaving 7 bases of the junction unmatched. The CDR3 loop is CASSPYRGRYNEQFF. DNA of the CDR3: TGCGCCAGCAGCCCCTACAGGGGGCGGTACAATGAGCAGTTCTTC.

The gene calls are TRBV18 and TRBJ1-1; 8 bases align to TRBD1. After removal of 3 bases from V and 5 bases from J, the junction contained 8 bases not matched to a gene. Germline values: CDR1 KGHSH, CDR2 LQKENI. The CDR3 spans 15 residues. This CDR3 reads CASSPGTTGDTEAFF. For the CDR3, the DNA is TGTGCCAGCTCACCTGGGACGACAGGGGATACTGAAGCTTTCTTT.

The J gene is TRBJ1-2, the V gene TRBV5-6; possible D gene TRBD1, 5 bases. CDR1 is SGHDT, CDR2 YYEEEE, per germline. Deletions cut 0 bases from V and 5 bases from J, with 8 bases between. The CDR3 is made up of 13 amino acids. This CDR3 is CASSLDRFYGYTF. The CDR3 coding sequence is TGTGCCAGCAGCTTGGACAGGTTTTATGGCTACACCTTC.

This clone was seen only a few times. The CDR3 protein is CATTRDRAEKLFF. The CDR3 bases are TGTGCCACAACTCGGGACAGGGCTGAAAAACTGTTTTTT. The chain uses TRBV15 and TRBJ1-4, with TRBD1 identical over 9 bases. The CDR3 runs to 13 residues. In germline, CDR1 is LNHNV, CDR2 YYDKDF (reference sequence). Unmatched junction bases numbered 6, after V lost 9 bases and J lost 7 bases.

The chain uses TRBV7-2 and TRBJ2-3, with D perhaps TRBD1 (6 bases). V gave up 1 base and J gave up 1 base, with 12 bases separating them. Looked up from germline, CDR1 is SGHTA and CDR2 is FQGNSA. The CDR3 covers 16 residues. CDR3 residues: CASSLVSRGCTDTQYF. In DNA, the CDR3 is TGTGCCAGCAGCTTAGTCTCCAGGGGCTGCACAGATACGCAGTATTTT. Full variable domain (rest looked up from reference TRBV7-2 and TRBJ2-3): GAGVSQSPSNKVTEKGKDVELRCDPISGHTALYWYRQSLGQGLEFLIYFQGNSAPDKSGLPSDRFSAERTGGSVSTLTIQRTQQEDSAVYLCASSLVSRGCTDTQYFGPGTRLTVL.

J is TRBJ2-7 and V is TRBV4-3; possible D gene TRBD2, 5 bases. Looked up from germline, CDR1 is LGHNA and CDR2 is YSLEER. CDR3 size: 16 residues. Trimming took off 0 bases at V and 2 bases at J, with 14 bases between the two ends. CDR3 bases: TGCGCCAGCAGCCAAGATAAGTTCGGGGAACCCTACGAGCAGTACTTC. This gives the protein CASSQDKFGEPYEQYF.

In DNA form, the CDR3 reads TGTGCCTGGAGTGTACGCCGAAGGGACAGCGGGAACACTGAAGCTTTCTTT. It specifies CAWSVRRRDSGNTEAFF. J is TRBJ1-1 and V is TRBV30, with 7 positions matching TRBD1. The junction had 11 bases not matched to a gene; V was cut back by 0 bases and J by 1 base. The CDR3 is made up of 17 amino acids. Germline V CDR1 and CDR2: GTSNPN, SVGIG (reference sequence).

The chain joins TRBV7-6 to TRBJ2-3, with TRBD2 matching over 7 bases. Germline CDR1 is SGHVS and CDR2 is FNYEAQ. V lost 2 bases and J lost 4; bases outside the gene matches: 6. The CDR3 sequence is 15 residues long. DNA for the CDR3: TGTGCCAGCAGCTTACTAGCGGCGGGTTCAGATACGCAGTATTTT. Its translation: CASSLLAAGSDTQYF.

The V and J genes are TRBV27 and TRBJ1-2; D possibly corresponds to TRBD1 (5 bases). Germline V gene sequence: CDR1 MNHEY, CDR2 SMNVEV (reference sequence). This CDR3 contains 14 residues. The ends were cut back, 6 bases at V and 12 bases at J, with 23 bases in the middle. CDR3 coding DNA: TGTGCCAGCAGATACACCCGGGACCTATCGGGGGACACCTTC. Translation: CASRYTRDLSGDTF.